This T cell receptor (beta chain) comes out of a study of blood T cell repertoires in COVID-19. Study-wide background: Sample material is recorded as cDNA or gDNA derived from T cells, B-cell-depleted T cells, or PBMCs.

The CDR3 length is 16 residues. Germline V gene data show CDR1 as MNHEY and CDR2 as SVGAGI. V lost 0 bases and J lost 4, with 15 bases in between. Methods used by the authors: Cell counts per sample came from amplifying reference gene primers. The repertoire was sequenced with immunoSEQ multiplex PCR; TCRdb's copy has only in-frame clones and lacks some. From that table come the V and J calls and clone size; the DNA was used to work out D and trimming. In the table there are around 260,000 clones, approximately 80% of which are singletons. The clonotype originates from a man between 60 and 70 years old with acute or convalescent COVID-19. V is TRBV6-5 and J is TRBJ1-2; weak D call: TRBD1 (6 bases). Sequencing was carried out using peripheral blood. The DNA for the CDR3 is TGTGCCAGCAGTTACTCCCCGGACAGCTCTGTCTATGGCTACACCTTC. Amino acid sequence: CASSYSPDSSVYGYTF.